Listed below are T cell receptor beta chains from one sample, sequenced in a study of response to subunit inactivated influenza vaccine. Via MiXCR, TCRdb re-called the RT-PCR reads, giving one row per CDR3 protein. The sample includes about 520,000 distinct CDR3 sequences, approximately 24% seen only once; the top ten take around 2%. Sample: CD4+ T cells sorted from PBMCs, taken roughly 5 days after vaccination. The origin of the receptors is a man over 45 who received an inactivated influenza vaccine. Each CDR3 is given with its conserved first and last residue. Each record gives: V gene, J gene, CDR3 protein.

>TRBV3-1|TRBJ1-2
CASSHAGTGTGYTF
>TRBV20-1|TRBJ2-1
CSARTTSVSSYNEQFF
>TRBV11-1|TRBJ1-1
CASSFSGQVNTEAFF
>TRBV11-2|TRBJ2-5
CASSLVARETQYF
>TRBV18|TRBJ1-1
CASSPRDRGWTEAFF
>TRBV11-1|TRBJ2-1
CASRPLGLAGPRTYNEQFF
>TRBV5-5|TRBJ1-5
CASTSGHANQPQHF
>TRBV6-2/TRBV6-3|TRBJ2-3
CASSPRDRGRTDTQYF
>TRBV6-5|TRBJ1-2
CASSYGGAGGYTF
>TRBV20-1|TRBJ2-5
CSASPLGRETQYF
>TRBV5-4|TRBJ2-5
CASSFNRDGTQYF
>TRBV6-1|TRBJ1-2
CASRPPEGRVSRGYTF
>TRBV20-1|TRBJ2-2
CSARDNRDTGELFF
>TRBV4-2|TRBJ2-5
CASSRGLAERGETQYF
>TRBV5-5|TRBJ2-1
CASSWTRDRGIDNEQFF
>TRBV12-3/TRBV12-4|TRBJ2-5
CASRHRGVGETQYF
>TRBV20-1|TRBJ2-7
CSARDGRFRSYEQYF
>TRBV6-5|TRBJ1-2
CASLDISHGYTF
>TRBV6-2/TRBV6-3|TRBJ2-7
CASRPWDGSYEQYF
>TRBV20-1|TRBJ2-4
CSADSHLAKNIQYF
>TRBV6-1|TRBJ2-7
CASRSELGAYEQYF
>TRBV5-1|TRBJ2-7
CASSLRVSSYEQYF
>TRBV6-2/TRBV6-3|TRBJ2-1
CASSRTNEQFF
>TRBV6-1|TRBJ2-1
CASSPLLAVGGGEQFF
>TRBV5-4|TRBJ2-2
CASSLDGLNTGELFF
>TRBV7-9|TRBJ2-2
CASSLPPDSLTPGELFF
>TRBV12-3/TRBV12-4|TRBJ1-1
CASSLKGQSAEAFF
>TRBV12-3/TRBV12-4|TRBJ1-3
CASRRGPRASGNTIYF
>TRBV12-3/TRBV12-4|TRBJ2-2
CASRTDRTGELFF
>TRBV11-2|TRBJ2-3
CASSTGTAFTDTQYF
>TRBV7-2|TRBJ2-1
CASSYGLAGANEQFF
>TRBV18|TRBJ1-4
CASSPPSGFEKLFF
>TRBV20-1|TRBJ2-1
CSCTGYVDHEQFF
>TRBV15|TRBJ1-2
CATSRVRDSLYGYTF
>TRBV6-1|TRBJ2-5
CASRKHRTGKTQYF
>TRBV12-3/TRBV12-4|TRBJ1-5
CASSLGGAYSNQPQHF
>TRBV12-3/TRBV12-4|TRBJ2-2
CASKKSGRAFTGELFF
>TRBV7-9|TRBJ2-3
CASSPPGLATDTQYF
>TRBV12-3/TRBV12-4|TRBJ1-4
CASSSSGTASKLFF
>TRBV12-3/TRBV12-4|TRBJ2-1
CASSTGTGRNEQFF
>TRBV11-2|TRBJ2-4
CASSPRQGPQWAKNIQYF
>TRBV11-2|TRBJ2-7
CASSPRDGRSIGLSYEQYF
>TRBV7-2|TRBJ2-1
CASSPRAGLTHNEQFF
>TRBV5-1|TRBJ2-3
CASSRVRYDTQYF
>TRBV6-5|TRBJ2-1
CASSYPIQDSEQFF